This T cell receptor (beta chain) was sequenced in a study of blood T cells in healthy people across ages. Primed by a sample-barcoded 5' primer and a J-beta primer mix, a second PCR proceeded for about 6 to 12 cycles. TCRdb ran MiXCR on the 5' RACE reads and lists one entry per CDR3 protein. The sample records about 640,000 distinct CDR3 sequences, roughly 30% being singletons. Study results and caveats: More naive CD4+ cells and higher diversity marked long-lived donors relative to aged donors.

The CDR3 extends over 11 amino acids. Trimming took off 5 bases at V and 4 bases at J, with 6 bases between the two ends. The germline gives CDR1 MNHNY, CDR2 SVGAGI (reference sequence). About this clonotype itself: Antigen: not known. This may stem from a read error, because a much larger clone lies one nucleotide away. The conserved final phenylalanine or tryptophan is absent from the CDR3, which likely points to a read error.

What was sequenced was blood. This TCR was sampled from an elderly woman in good health. This chain links TRBV6-6 with TRBJ2-7; D gene unclear. CDR3: CASSTVYEQYL. The CDR3 region has the DNA TGTGCCAGCAGTACAGTTTACGAGCAGTACTTA.